The entry that follows covers one TCR beta chain sequence. Data came from immunoSEQ multiplex PCR; TCRdb stores just in-frame clones and leaves some out. This table has around 190,000 clones, about nine tenths appearing once. CDR1 is WNHNN and CDR2 is SYGVQD in the germline V gene (reference sequence). The CDR3 is made up of 14 amino acids. V was trimmed by 3 bases and J by 4 bases, leaving 10 bases between them. Researchers sorted participants into cohorts using their self-reported clinical history. The recovered donors of Cohort 3 showed two negative PCRs, clearance, or symptom resolution. These data are taken from a study of blood T cell repertoires in COVID-19. On the study more broadly: There were acute and convalescent COVID-19 samples, and they came from the United States, Italy and Spain. PBMCs, B-cell-depleted T cells, or T cells were the source of the cDNA or gDNA that made up the material.

The chain carries TRBV10-1 and TRBJ1-3, with a weak D call TRBD1 (5 bases). The sequence was collected from a woman under 30 who had recovered from COVID-19. The sample consisted of PBMCs or T cells enriched from blood (not recorded which). CDR3 sequence reads: CASSEDSSGNTIYF. As DNA, the CDR3 is TGCGCCAGCAGTGAAGACAGCTCGGGAAACACCATATATTTT.